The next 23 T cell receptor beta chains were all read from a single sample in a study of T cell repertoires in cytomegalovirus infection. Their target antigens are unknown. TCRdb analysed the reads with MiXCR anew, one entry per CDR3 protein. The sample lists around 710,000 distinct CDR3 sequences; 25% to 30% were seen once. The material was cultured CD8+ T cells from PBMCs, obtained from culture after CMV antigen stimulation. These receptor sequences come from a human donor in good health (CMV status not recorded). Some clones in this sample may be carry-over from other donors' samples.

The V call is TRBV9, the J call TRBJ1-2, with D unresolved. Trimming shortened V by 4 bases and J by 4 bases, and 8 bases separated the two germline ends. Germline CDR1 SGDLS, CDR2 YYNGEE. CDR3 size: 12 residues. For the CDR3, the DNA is TGTGCCAGCAGCCCGACGGCCTATGGCTACACCTTC. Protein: CASSPTAYGYTF.

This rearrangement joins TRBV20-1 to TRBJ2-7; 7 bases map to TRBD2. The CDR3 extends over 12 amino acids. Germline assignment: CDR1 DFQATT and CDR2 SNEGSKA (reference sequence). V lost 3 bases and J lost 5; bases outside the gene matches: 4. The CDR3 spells CSASSGPNEQYF. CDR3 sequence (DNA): TGCAGTGCTAGTAGCGGGCCGAACGAGCAGTACTTC.

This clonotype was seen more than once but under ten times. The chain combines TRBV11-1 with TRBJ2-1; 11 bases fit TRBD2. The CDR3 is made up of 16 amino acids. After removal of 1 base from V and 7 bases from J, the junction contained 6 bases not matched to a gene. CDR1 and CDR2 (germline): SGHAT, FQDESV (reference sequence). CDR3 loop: CASSLGGTSGRNEQFF. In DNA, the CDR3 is TGTGCCAGCAGCTTAGGGGGGACTAGCGGAAGGAATGAGCAGTTCTTC.

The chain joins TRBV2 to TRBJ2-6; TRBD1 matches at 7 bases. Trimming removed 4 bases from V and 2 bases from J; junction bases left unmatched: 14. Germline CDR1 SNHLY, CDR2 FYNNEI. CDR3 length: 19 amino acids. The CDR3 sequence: CASSALPGTASPGANVLTF. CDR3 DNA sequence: TGTGCCAGCAGTGCCCTCCCGGGGACAGCCAGTCCTGGGGCCAACGTCCTGACTTTC.

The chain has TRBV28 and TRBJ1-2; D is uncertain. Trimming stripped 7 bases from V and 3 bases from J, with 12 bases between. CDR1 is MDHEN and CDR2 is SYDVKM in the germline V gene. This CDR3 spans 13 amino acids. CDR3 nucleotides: TGTGCCAGCACCTCCTCGAGGGACTATGGCTACACCTTC. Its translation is CASTSSRDYGYTF.

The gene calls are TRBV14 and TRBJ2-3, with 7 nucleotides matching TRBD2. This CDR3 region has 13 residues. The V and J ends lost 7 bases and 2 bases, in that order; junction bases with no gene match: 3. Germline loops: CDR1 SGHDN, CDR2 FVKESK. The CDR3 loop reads CASNRGVTDTQYF. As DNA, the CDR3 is TGTGCCAGCAACCGGGGGGTCACAGATACGCAGTATTTT. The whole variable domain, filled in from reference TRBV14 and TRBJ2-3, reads EAGVTQFPSHSVIEKGQTVTLRCDPISGHDNLYWYRRVMGKEIKFLLHFVKESKQDESGMPNNRFLAERTGGTYSTLKVQPAELEDSGVYFCASNRGVTDTQYFGPGTRLTVL.

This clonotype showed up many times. This CDR3 reads CASRQDSEQAFF. The CDR3 nucleotides are TGTGCCAGCAGGCAAGACAGCGAGCAAGCTTTCTTT. This chain joins TRBV11-1 and TRBJ1-1; tentative D call: TRBD1 (5 bases). V was cut by 6 bases and J by 9 bases, with 14 bases left in between. Per germline, CDR1 SGHAT and CDR2 FQDESV (reference sequence). This CDR3 region has 12 residues.

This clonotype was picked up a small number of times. The CDR3, as DNA: TGTGCCACCAGCCGAGCTGAGCTAGCGCACCTTTCCTACAATGAGCAGTTCTTC. It translates to CATSRAELAHLSYNEQFF. V and J are TRBV15 and TRBJ2-1, with D possibly being TRBD2 (6 bases). Germline V gene data show CDR1 as LNHNV and CDR2 as YYDKDF (reference sequence). Trimming stripped 5 bases from V and 1 base from J, with 21 bases between. The CDR3 contains 18 residues.

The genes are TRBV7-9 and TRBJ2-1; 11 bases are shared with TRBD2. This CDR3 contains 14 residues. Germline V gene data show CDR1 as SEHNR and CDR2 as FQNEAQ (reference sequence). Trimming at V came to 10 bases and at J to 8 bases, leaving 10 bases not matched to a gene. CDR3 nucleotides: TGTGCCATCCTAGCGGGGGGAAGTAATTATGAGCAGTTCTTC. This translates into CAILAGGSNYEQFF.

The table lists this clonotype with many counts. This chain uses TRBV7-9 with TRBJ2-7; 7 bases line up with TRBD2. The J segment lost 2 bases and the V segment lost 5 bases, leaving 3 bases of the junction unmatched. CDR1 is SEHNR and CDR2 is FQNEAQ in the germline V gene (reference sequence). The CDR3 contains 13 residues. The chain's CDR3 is CASSPGGTYEQYF. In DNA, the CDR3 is TGTGCCAGCAGCCCCGGGGGGACCTACGAGCAGTACTTC.

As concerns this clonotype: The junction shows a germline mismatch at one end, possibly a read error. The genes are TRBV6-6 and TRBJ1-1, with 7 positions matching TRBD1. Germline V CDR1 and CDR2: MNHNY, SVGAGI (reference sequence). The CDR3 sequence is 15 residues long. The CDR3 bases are TGTGCCGGCAGTTACAGTTGGACAGGAAACACTGAAGCTTTCTTT. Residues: CAGSYSWTGNTEAFF.

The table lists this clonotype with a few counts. The CDR3 sequence: CASSGTSGPKVYNEQFF. The DNA of the CDR3 is TGTGCCAGTAGTGGGACTAGCGGGCCCAAGGTGTACAATGAGCAGTTCTTC. This chain connects TRBV19 to TRBJ2-1, with 12 nucleotides matching TRBD2. This CDR3 has 17 amino acids. Losses at the gene ends were 5 bases for V and 4 bases for J; bases not matched to a gene: 9. Germline V CDR1 and CDR2: LNHDA, SQIVND (reference sequence).

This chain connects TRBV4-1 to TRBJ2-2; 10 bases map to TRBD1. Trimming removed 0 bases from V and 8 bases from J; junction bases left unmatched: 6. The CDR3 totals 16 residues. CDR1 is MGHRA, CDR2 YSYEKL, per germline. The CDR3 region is CASSQEDGQGEGELFF. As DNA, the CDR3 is TGCGCCAGCAGCCAAGAAGATGGACAGGGGGAGGGGGAGCTGTTTTTT.

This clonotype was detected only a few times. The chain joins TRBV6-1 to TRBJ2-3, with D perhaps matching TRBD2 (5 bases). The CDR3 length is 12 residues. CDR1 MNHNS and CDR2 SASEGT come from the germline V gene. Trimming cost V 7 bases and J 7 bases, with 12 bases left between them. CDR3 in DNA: TGTGCCAGCACAGCTAGCCCTTATACGCAGTATTTT. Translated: CASTASPYTQYF.

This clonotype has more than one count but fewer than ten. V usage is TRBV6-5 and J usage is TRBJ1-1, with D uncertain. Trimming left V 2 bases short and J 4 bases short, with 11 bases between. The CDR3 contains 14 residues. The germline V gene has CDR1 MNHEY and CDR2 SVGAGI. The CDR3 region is CASSYDPGSTEAFF. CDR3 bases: TGTGCCAGCAGTTACGATCCGGGGAGCACTGAAGCTTTCTTT.

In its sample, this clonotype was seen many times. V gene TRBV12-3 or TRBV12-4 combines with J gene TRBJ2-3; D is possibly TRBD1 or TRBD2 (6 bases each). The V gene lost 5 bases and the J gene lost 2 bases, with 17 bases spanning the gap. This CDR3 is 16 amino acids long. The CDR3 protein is CASSHPAGEATDTQYF. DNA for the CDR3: TGTGCCAGCAGTCACCCCGCAGGGGAGGCCACAGATACGCAGTATTTT.

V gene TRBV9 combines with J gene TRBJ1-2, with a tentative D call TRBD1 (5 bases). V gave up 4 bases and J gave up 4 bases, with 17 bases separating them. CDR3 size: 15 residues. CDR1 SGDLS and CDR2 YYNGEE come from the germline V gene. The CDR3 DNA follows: TGTGCCAGCAGCCCAGAGGGGTCATGGGGCTATGGCTACACCTTC. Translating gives CASSPEGSWGYGYTF.

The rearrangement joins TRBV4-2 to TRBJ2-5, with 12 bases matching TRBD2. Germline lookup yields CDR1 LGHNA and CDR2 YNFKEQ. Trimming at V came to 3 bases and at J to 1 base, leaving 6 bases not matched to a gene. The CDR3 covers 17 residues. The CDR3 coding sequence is TGTGCCAGCAGCCACCCGACTAGCGGGGGCCCCCAAGAGACCCAGTACTTC. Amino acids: CASSHPTSGGPQETQYF.

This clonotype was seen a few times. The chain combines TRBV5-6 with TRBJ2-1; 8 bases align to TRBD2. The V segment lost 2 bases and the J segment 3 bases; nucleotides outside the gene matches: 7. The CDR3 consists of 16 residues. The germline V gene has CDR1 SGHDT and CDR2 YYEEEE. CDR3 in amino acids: CASSFPGTRNYNEQFF. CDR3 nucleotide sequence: TGTGCCAGCAGCTTTCCAGGGACTAGAAACTACAATGAGCAGTTCTTC.

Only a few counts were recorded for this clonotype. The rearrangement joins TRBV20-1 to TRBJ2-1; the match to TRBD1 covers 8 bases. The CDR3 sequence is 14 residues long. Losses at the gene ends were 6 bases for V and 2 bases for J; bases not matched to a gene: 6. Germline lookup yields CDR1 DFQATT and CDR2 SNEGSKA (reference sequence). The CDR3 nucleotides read TGCAGTGCAAGAACAGGGGGAGCCTACAATGAGCAGTTCTTC. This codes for CSARTGGAYNEQFF.

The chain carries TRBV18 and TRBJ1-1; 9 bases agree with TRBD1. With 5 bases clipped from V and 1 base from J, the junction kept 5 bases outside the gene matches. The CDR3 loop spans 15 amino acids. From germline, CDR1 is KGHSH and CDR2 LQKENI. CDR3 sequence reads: CASSDTGGGNTEAFF. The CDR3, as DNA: TGTGCCAGCTCAGACACAGGGGGCGGGAACACTGAAGCTTTCTTT.

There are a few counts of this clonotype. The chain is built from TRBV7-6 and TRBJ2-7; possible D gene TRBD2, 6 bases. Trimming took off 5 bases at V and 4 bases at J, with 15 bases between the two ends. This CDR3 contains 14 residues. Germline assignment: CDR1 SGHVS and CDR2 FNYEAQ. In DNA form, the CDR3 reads TGTGCCAGCAGCACCACTCGGGGAGGTTACGAGCAGTACTTC. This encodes CASSTTRGGYEQYF.

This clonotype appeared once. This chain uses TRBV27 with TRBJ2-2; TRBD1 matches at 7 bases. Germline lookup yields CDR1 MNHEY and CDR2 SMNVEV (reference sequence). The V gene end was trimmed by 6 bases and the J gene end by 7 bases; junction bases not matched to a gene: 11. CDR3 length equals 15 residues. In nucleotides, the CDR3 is TGTGCCAGCAGACTCTTGGGACAGTCTAGCGGGGAGCTGTTTTTT. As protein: CASRLLGQSSGELFF.